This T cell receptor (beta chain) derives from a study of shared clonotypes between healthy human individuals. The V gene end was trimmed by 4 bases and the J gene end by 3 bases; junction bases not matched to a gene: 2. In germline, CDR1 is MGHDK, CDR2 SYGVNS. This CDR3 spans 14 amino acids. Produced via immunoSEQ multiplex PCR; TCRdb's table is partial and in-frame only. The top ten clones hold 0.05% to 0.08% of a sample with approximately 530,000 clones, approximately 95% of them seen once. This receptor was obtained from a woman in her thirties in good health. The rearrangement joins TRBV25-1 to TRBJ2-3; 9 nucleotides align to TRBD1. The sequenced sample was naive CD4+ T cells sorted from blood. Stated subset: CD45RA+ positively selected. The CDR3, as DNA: TGTGCCAGCAGTGGCGGACAGGGGACAGATACGCAGTATTTT. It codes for CASSGGQGTDTQYF.